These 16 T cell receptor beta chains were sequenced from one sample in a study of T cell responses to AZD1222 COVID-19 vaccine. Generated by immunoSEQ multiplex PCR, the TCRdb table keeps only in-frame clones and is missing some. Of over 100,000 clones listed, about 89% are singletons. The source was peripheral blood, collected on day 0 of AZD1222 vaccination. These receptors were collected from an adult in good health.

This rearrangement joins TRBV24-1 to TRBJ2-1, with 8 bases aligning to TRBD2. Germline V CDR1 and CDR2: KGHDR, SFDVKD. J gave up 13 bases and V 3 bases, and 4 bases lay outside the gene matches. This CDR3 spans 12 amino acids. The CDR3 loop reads CATSDAGGGQFF. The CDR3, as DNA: TGTGCCACCAGTGATGCGGGGGGCGGCCAGTTCTTC.

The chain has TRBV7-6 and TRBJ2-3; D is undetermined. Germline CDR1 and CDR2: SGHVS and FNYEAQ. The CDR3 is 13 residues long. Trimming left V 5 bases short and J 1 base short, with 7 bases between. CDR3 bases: TGTGCCAGCAGCGCCGGGCGCACAGATACGCAGTATTTT. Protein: CASSAGRTDTQYF.

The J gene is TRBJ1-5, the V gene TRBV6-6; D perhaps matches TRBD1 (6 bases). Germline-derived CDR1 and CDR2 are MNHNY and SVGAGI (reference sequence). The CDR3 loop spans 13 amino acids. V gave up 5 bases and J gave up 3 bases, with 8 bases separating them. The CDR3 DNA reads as TGTGCCAGCAGTACAGGGCCCAATCAGCCCCAGCATTTT. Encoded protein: CASSTGPNQPQHF.

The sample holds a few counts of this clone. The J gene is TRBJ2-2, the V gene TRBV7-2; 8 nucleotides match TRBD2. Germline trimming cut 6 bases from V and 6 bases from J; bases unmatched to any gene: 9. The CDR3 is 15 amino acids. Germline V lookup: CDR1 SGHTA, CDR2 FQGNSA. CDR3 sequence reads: CASSFYPGGAGELFF. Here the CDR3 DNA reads TGTGCCAGCAGTTTCTACCCGGGGGGGGCCGGGGAGCTGTTTTTT.

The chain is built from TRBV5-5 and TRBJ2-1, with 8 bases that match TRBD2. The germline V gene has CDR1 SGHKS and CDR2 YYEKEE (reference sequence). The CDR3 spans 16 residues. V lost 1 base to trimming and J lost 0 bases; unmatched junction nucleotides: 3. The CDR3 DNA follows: TGTGCCAGCAGCTTGTGGGCGGGGGGCTCCTACAATGAGCAGTTCTTC. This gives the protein CASSLWAGGSYNEQFF.

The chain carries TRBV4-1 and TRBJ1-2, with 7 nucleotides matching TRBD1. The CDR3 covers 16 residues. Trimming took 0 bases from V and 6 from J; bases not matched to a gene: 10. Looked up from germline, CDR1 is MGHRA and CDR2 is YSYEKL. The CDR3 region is CASSQDQGGRVHGYTF. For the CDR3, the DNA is TGCGCCAGCAGCCAAGATCAGGGGGGTAGGGTGCATGGCTACACCTTC.

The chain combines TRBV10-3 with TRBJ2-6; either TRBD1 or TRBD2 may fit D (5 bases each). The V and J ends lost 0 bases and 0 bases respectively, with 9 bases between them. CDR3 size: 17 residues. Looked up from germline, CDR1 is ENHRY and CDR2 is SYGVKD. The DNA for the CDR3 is TGTGCCATCAGTGAGTCGCCAGGGAGCTCTGGGGCCAACGTCCTGACTTTC. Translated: CAISESPGSSGANVLTF.

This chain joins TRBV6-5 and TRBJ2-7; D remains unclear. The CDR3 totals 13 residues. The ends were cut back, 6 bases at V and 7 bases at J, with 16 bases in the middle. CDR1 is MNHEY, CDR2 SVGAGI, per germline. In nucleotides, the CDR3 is TGTGCCAGCAGGGGGATCGGCGTCAGAGAGCAGTACTTC. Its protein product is CASRGIGVREQYF.

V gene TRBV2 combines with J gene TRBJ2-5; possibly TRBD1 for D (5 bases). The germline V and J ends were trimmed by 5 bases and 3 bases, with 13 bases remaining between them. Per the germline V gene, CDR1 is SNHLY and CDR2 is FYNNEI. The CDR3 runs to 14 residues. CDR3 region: CASSFVGAKETQYF. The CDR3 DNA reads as TGTGCCAGCAGTTTTGTAGGGGCCAAAGAGACCCAGTACTTC.

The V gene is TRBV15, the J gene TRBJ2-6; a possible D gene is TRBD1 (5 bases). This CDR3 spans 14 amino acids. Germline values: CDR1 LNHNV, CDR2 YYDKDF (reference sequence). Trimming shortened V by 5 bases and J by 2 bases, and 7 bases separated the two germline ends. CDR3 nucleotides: TGTGCCACCAGCGACAGAACTGGGGCCAACGTCCTGACTTTC. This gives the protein CATSDRTGANVLTF.

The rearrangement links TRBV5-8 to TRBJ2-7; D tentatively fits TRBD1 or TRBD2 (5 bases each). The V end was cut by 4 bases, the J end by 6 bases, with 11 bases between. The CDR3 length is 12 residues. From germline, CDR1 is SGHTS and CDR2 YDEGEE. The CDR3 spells CASSLYGGEQYF. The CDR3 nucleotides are TGTGCCAGCAGCCTGTATGGGGGCGAGCAGTACTTC.

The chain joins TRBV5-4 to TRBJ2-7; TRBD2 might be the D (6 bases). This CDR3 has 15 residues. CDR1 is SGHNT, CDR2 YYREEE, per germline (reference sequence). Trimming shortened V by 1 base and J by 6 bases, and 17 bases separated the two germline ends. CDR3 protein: CASSLMGRLMGEQYF. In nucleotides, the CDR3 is TGTGCCAGCAGCTTGATGGGGAGGCTGATGGGCGAGCAGTACTTC.

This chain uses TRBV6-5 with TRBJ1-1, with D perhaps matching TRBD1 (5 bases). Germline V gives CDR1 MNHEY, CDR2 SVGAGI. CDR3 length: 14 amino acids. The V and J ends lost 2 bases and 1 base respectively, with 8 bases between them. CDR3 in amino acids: CASSYGGENTEAFF. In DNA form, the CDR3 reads TGTGCCAGCAGTTACGGGGGTGAGAACACTGAAGCTTTCTTT.

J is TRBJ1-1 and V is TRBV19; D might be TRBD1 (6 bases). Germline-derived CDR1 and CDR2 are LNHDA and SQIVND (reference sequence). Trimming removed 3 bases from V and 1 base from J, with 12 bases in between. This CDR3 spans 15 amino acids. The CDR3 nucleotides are TGTGCCAGTAGTATCGGGGGGCTGGGGAACACTGAAGCTTTCTTT. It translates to CASSIGGLGNTEAFF.

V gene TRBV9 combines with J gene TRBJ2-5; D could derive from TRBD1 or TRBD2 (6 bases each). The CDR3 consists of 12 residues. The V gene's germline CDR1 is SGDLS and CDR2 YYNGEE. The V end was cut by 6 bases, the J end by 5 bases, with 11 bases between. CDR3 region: CASTGAQETQYF. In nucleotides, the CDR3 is TGTGCCAGCACGGGGGCCCAGGAGACCCAGTACTTC.

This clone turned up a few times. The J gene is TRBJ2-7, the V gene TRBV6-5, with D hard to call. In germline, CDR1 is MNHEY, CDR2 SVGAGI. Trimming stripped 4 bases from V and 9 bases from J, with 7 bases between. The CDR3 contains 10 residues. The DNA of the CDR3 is TGTGCCAGCAGTTCCTTTGTGCAGTACTTC. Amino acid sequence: CASSSFVQYF.